A single sample is the source of the 9 T cell receptor beta chains below, sequenced in a study of T cell responses to AZD1222 COVID-19 vaccine. Profiled with immunoSEQ multiplex PCR; TCRdb holds only in-frame clones, not every one. The sample shows fewer than 140,000 clones, almost 90% of them seen only once. The source material was peripheral blood, sampled on day 0 of AZD1222 vaccination. These receptors were collected from an adult in good health.

The CDR3 sequence is CASSIQVYGEKLFF. CDR3 sequence (DNA): TGTGCCAGTAGTATCCAGGTCTACGGTGAAAAACTGTTTTTT. This chain connects TRBV19 to TRBJ1-4; D remains ambiguous. The CDR3 is made up of 14 amino acids. Between the trimmed V and J ends, which lost 3 bases and 7 bases, there was a span of 12 bases. From germline, CDR1 is LNHDA and CDR2 SQIVND (reference sequence).

The chain links TRBV6-5 to TRBJ1-3; D is ambiguous. Trimming left V 6 bases short and J 4 bases short, with 4 bases between. This CDR3 contains 11 residues. Germline V gene sequence: CDR1 MNHEY, CDR2 SVGAGI. The CDR3 loop is CASRQGNTIYF. The CDR3 region has the DNA TGTGCCAGCAGGCAGGGAAACACCATATATTTT.

The chain recombines TRBV9 with TRBJ2-7; D gene unclear. This CDR3 has 14 residues. V gave up 0 bases and J gave up 0 bases, with 7 bases separating them. Germline CDR1 reads SGDLS; CDR2 reads YYNGEE. The CDR3: CASSVGPLSYEQYF. The CDR3 coding sequence is TGTGCCAGCAGCGTAGGGCCGCTCTCCTACGAGCAGTACTTC.

The J gene is TRBJ2-3, the V gene TRBV7-3; 13 nucleotides line up with TRBD2. The V gene end was trimmed by 4 bases and the J gene end by 3 bases; junction bases not matched to a gene: 1. In germline, CDR1 is SGHTA, CDR2 FQGTGA. The CDR3 contains 15 residues. This CDR3 reads CASSSGLAGTDTQYF. CDR3 DNA: TGTGCCAGCAGCTCGGGACTAGCGGGGACAGATACGCAGTATTTT.

The rearrangement uses TRBV5-4 and TRBJ2-3; D unresolved. Trimming shortened V by 3 bases and J by 6 bases, and 8 bases separated the two germline ends. Germline CDR1 SGHNT, CDR2 YYREEE (reference sequence). This CDR3 contains 12 residues. Here the CDR3 DNA reads TGTGCCAGCAGCTCATATCTTGATACGCAGTATTTT. Its translation: CASSSYLDTQYF.

The chain couples TRBV9 to TRBJ1-2; the D gene is possibly TRBD1 (5 bases). Germline V lookup: CDR1 SGDLS, CDR2 YYNGEE. The CDR3 sequence is 15 residues long. The V gene lost 6 bases and the J gene lost 0 bases, with 15 bases spanning the gap. The CDR3: CASTSGQGANYGYTF. The CDR3 DNA reads as TGTGCCAGCACCTCGGGGCAGGGAGCTAACTATGGCTACACCTTC.

This chain links TRBV18 with TRBJ2-1; possible D gene TRBD1, 6 bases. The CDR3 length is 14 residues. Germline lookup yields CDR1 KGHSH and CDR2 LQKENI. Trimming removed 1 base from V and 7 bases from J, with 11 bases in between. This chain's CDR3 is CASSPLAGANEQFF. Written as DNA, the CDR3 is TGTGCCAGCTCACCACTGGCAGGGGCAAATGAGCAGTTCTTC.

The rearrangement joins TRBV20-1 to TRBJ1-6, with a tentative D call TRBD1 (6 bases). Trimming took 3 bases from V and 1 from J, leaving 16 bases between them. This CDR3 region has 17 residues. The germline V gene encodes CDR1 DFQATT and CDR2 SNEGSKA (reference sequence). The CDR3 DNA follows: TGCAGTGCTAGTATACAGGGAAGAGGATCCTATAATTCACCCCTCCACTTT. Encoded protein: CSASIQGRGSYNSPLHF.

This clone showed up just once. The J gene is TRBJ1-6, the V gene TRBV12-5; D remains ambiguous. Germline CDR1 LGHNT, CDR2 FRNRAP. V was clipped by 0 bases and J by 7 bases, with 4 bases between them. The CDR3 covers 13 residues. The CDR3 sequence: CASGLVINSPLHF. The CDR3 DNA is TGTGCTAGTGGTTTGGTAATCAATTCACCCCTCCACTTT.